A selection of T cell receptor beta chains follows, all from one sample in a study of blood T cell repertoires in COVID-19. Sequenced by immunoSEQ multiplex PCR; TCRdb stores in-frame clones only, minus some. The sample includes about 75,000 clones, roughly 86% of them seen just once. The source material was peripheral blood. All receptors derive from a woman in her forties or fifties with acute or convalescent COVID-19. Each CDR3 is given with its conserved first and last residue. The order of the fields is V gene, J gene, D gene, CDR3 protein. A D gene is named only where the DNA matches it firmly.

TRBV18	TRBJ2-1	TRBD2	CASSPLAGSNNEQFF
TRBV5-1	TRBJ1-3	NA	CASSSPGSGNTIYF
TRBV2	TRBJ1-3	NA	CASQQAFSGNTIYF
TRBV7-2	TRBJ1-5	TRBD1	CASSSRQGGQPQHF
TRBV6-5	TRBJ1-5	NA	CASTSSPGQPQHF
TRBV28	TRBJ1-6	NA	CASSFGLGVPTSSYNSPLHF
TRBV2	TRBJ2-1	NA	CASSEALLPYEQFF
TRBV19	TRBJ1-5	NA	CASSDSSNQPQHF
TRBV12-3/TRBV12-4	TRBJ2-3	TRBD1	CASRQGYEDTQYF
TRBV19	TRBJ1-2	TRBD1	CASSIQSTGNGYTF
TRBV6-5	TRBJ1-2	NA	CASTNGGGAYGYTF
TRBV6-4	TRBJ2-5	TRBD2	CASSGTSGPQETQYF
TRBV2	TRBJ1-1	NA	CASRVQSTEAFF
TRBV13	TRBJ2-3	TRBD2	CASSERTSGGVTDTQYF
TRBV13	TRBJ2-7	TRBD1	CASSLGDRVGEQYF
TRBV28	TRBJ1-6	NA	CASSLPDSPLHF
TRBV7-2	TRBJ2-7	NA	CASSYGSPYEQYF
TRBV7-2	TRBJ1-1	NA	CASSLGRENTEAFF
TRBV2	TRBJ2-7	TRBD1	CASRGQGTGYEQYF
TRBV19	TRBJ2-1	TRBD2	CASSPRGAGGTNEQFF
TRBV27	TRBJ1-2	NA	CASSSSGFGGYTF
TRBV5-1	TRBJ1-1	NA	CASGTGSGTEAFF
TRBV7-8	TRBJ2-2	TRBD2	CASSLGSVTSVTGELFF
TRBV7-9	TRBJ1-2	TRBD1	CASSDRGSYGYTF
TRBV11-3	TRBJ2-5	NA	CASSLQGETQYF
TRBV10-3	TRBJ2-3	TRBD2	CAISGASGRTDTQYF
TRBV7-2	TRBJ1-3	TRBD1	CASSLRQGRNTIYF
TRBV4-3	TRBJ1-2	NA	CASSQDRGVGGDYGYTF
TRBV18	TRBJ2-3	NA	CASSPMTDTQYF
TRBV30	TRBJ1-5	NA	CAWSVPAQPQHF
TRBV9	TRBJ2-3	TRBD2	CASSARTSGGPGRGDTQYF
TRBV30	TRBJ1-5	NA	CAWSTGPGQPQHF
TRBV12-3/TRBV12-4	TRBJ1-1	NA	CASTGVSNTEAFF
TRBV28	TRBJ2-7	TRBD2	CASSSVAGGPPGGEQYF
TRBV7-3	TRBJ1-1	NA	CASSPAGTMNTEAFF
TRBV7-9	TRBJ1-3	NA	CASSPNSGHSGNTIYF
TRBV6-5	TRBJ1-5	NA	CASRTAQGILQPQHF
TRBV15	TRBJ2-1	TRBD2	CATSKQGAGGNEQFF
TRBV3-1/TRBV3-2	TRBJ1-1	TRBD1	CASTQGHGTEAFF
TRBV2	TRBJ1-4	NA	CASSENEDSLNEKLFF
TRBV6-5	TRBJ1-4	TRBD1	CASRTGTAMEKLFF
TRBV30	TRBJ1-4	TRBD1	CAWRGTENEKLFF
TRBV10-3	TRBJ2-3	TRBD2	CAISHSGSSTDTQYF
TRBV7-3	TRBJ2-7	TRBD1	CASGQGAPGEQYF
TRBV2	TRBJ2-3	TRBD1	CASGDRAAGTDTQYF
TRBV30	TRBJ2-1	TRBD1	CAWSGRVAGGLLYNEQFF
TRBV2	TRBJ2-7	TRBD1	CASKGWTGQYEQYF
TRBV18	TRBJ2-2	NA	CASVPDRNTGELFF
TRBV12-3/TRBV12-4	TRBJ1-2	TRBD1	CASRKTGGGYTF
TRBV5-8	TRBJ1-2	NA	CASSLATTGYTF
TRBV18	TRBJ1-1	TRBD1	CASSRDRKNTEAFF
TRBV7-9	TRBJ2-2	TRBD2	CASSSLTLAGGPGELFF
TRBV19	TRBJ1-6	NA	CASSNAGRLNSPLHF
TRBV30	TRBJ1-2	NA	CAWSSGQGGSYTF
TRBV9	TRBJ2-3	NA	CASSVATGLYTQYF
TRBV28	TRBJ2-7	TRBD1	CASRYSGQLGEQYF
TRBV2	TRBJ2-7	NA	CASRSQFRAYEQYF
TRBV12-3/TRBV12-4	TRBJ1-2	TRBD1	CASSTGGSYGYTF
TRBV6-2/TRBV6-3	TRBJ2-3	TRBD2	CASSVIAGSEYF
TRBV6-5	TRBJ1-1	NA	CASRRRRGENTEAFF